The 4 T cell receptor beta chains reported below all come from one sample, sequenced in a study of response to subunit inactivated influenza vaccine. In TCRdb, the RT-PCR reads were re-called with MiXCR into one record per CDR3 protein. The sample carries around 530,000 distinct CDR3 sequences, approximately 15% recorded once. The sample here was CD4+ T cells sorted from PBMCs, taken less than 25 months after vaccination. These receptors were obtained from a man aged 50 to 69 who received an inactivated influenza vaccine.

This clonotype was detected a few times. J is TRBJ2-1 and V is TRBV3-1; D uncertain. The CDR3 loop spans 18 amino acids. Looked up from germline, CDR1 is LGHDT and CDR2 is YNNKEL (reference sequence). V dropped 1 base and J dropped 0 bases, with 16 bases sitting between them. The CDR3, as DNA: TGTGCCAGCAGCCAAGGTAGAATTGCAGGTAGCTCCTACAATGAGCAGTTCTTC. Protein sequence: CASSQGRIAGSSYNEQFF.

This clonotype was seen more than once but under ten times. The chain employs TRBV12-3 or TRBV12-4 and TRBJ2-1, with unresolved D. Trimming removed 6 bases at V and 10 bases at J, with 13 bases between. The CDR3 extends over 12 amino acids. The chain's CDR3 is CASSPGHGEQFF. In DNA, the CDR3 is TGTGCCAGCAGCCCCGGGCACGGAGAGCAGTTCTTC.

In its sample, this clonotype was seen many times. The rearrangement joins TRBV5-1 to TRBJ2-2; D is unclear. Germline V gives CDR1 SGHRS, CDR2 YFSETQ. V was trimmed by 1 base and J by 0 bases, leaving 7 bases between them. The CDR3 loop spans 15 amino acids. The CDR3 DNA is TGCGCCAGCAGCTTGAACAGCGCGAACACCGGGGAGCTGTTTTTT. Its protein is CASSLNSANTGELFF.

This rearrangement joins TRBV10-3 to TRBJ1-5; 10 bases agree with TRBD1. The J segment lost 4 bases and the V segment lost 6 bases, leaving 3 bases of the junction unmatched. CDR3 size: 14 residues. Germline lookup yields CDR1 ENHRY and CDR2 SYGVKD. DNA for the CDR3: TGTGCCATCAGCGAGGACAGGGGGAATCAGCCCCAGCATTTT. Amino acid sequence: CAISEDRGNQPQHF.